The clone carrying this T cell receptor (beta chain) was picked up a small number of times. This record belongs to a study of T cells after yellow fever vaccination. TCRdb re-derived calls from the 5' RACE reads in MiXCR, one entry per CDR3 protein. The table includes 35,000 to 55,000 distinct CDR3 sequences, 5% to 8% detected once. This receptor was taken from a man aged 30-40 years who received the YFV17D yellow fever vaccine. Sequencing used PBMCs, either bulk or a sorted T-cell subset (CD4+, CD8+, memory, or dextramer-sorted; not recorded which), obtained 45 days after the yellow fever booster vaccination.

The CDR3 sequence is CASSSGRIYEQYF. The CDR3 coding sequence is TGTGCCAGCAGCTCGGGACGGATCTACGAGCAGTACTTC. The gene calls are TRBV7-2 and TRBJ2-7, with D perhaps given as TRBD1 or TRBD2 (5 bases each). V was cut by 4 bases and J by 3 bases, with 10 bases left in between. This CDR3 is built from 13 residues. Germline V lookup: CDR1 SGHTA, CDR2 FQGNSA.